This TCR beta chain comes out of a study of cytomegalovirus exposure and HLA in healthy donors. In its sample, this clone was seen a few times. What it recognizes is unknown. With 4 bases removed from V and 10 bases from J, the gap between germline ends came to 8 bases. CDR3 length equals 11 residues. Germline V CDR1 and CDR2: MNHEY, SVGAGI. Study results and limitations: In a later analysis, several top co-occurrence clusters appeared linked to parvovirus B19, influenza, CMV and Epstein-Barr virus. Association of approximately 16,000 TCR beta sequences with HLA alleles was found at 0.05 false discovery rate in a later analysis. CMV antigen specificity was confirmed in vitro for a few CMV-associated chains.

PCR employed 60 Vbeta and 13 Jbeta primers. Method: immunoSEQ multiplex PCR; TCRdb's copy keeps in-frame clones and lacks some. Here the sample spans 120,000 or so clones, around 88% being singletons. The chain combines TRBV6-5 with TRBJ2-1; possible D gene TRBD2, 6 bases. This receptor was taken from a man aged 40-49 years in good health and CMV-seronegative. Specimen: PBMCs. The CDR3 DNA follows: TGTGCCAGCAGTTGGAGCGGGGAGCAGTTCTTC. The encoded protein is CASSWSGEQFF.